This T cell receptor beta chain was observed in a study of OX40 agonist ivuxolimab in advanced cancers. Across the study: Antecedent anti-PD-1, anti-PD-L1 or anti-CTLA-4 therapy was permissible, with 30% to 50% having received some. Partial responses occurred in Three dose-escalation patients, one with hepatocellular carcinoma and two with cutaneous melanoma. General study results and limits: There were, on average, more expanded clones in CD8+ T cells than in CD4+. Clonal expansion by week 6 occurred in CD4+ and CD8+ blood T cells (at 0.1 to 3.0 mg/kg).

Per germline, CDR1 SGHAT and CDR2 FQNNGV. V gave up 5 bases and J gave up 12 bases, with 14 bases separating them. The CDR3 is made up of 11 amino acids. Repertoires were generated with immunoSEQ multiplex PCR, while TCRdb's copy carries only in-frame clones and drops some. The sample comprises some 10,000 clones, around 84% of which are singletons, and 9.2% rests with the top ten. Notes on this clone: Its target is unknown.

The clonotype comes from an adult with an advanced solid tumor such as melanoma, head and neck, liver or kidney cancer. The V and J genes are TRBV11-2 and TRBJ2-7; D may be TRBD1 (6 bases). Specimen: CD4+ or CD8+ T cells sorted from blood, collected in a trial of the OX40 agonist ivuxolimab. Here the CDR3 DNA reads TGTGCCAGCAGCCACCGACAGGTAGCGTACTTC. Translated: CASSHRQVAYF.